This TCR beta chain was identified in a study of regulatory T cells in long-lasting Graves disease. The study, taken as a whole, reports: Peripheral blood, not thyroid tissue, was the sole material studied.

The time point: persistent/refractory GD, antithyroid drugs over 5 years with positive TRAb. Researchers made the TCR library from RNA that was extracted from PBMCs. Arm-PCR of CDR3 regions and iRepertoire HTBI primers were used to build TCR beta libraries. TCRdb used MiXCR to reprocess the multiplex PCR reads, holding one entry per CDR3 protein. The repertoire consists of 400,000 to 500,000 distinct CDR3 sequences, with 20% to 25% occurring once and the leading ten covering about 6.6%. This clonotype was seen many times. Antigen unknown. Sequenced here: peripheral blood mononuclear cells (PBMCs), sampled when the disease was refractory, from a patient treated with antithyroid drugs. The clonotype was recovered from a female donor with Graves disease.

The CDR3 is CSARVDRGSTEAFF. The CDR3 coding sequence is TGCAGTGCTAGAGTGGACAGGGGAAGCACTGAAGCTTTCTTT. The chain uses TRBV20-1 and TRBJ1-1; 9 bases match TRBD1. V trimming: 1 base; J trimming: 4 bases; junction bases outside the gene matches: 4. CDR1 is DFQATT and CDR2 is SNEGSKA in the germline V gene (reference sequence). The length of the CDR3 is 14 residues.